This T cell receptor (beta chain) came from a study of blood T cell repertoires in COVID-19 (dated by TCRdb to 2019 to 2021). Background on the whole study: The collaborator samples originated in the United States, Italy and Spain and spanned the acute and convalescent phases of COVID-19. The prospective study material was composed of cDNA or gDNA derived from T cells, B-cell-depleted T cells, or PBMCs. Deeply sampled blood TCRbeta repertoires from subjects exposed to, actively infected with, or recovered from COVID-19 were included in the dataset. A freely available public database, intended as a resource for researchers studying the immune response to SARS-CoV-2, is where the repertoires were released. Samples were obtained from the ongoing ImmuneRACE study (first 160 participants) and from some 1,200 subjects provided by 6 global collaborators. Nearly every sample came with metadata listing a de-identified subject ID, COVID-19 status, age in years and sex. Where available, HLA class I and class II types were obtained from metadata supplied by the sample provider rather than from assay-based typing.

From its cysteine to its phenylalanine, the CDR3 spans 15 amino acids. Just the 45-base CDR3 DNA is kept, in frame starting at base 1. After removal of 1 base from V and 2 bases from J, the junction retains 4 bases not matched to a gene. CDR1 and CDR2 were assigned from the germline V gene as SGHNT and YENEEA. The immunoSEQ Assay, a bias-controlled multiplex PCR, was used to amplify TCRbeta CDR3 regions from genomic DNA. In the authors' own workflow: The number of nucleated cells in each sample was estimated by amplification of reference gene primers within the assay. Sequence reads were collapsed and filtered to measure the absolute abundance of every unique TCRbeta CDR3 rearrangement. Productive Simpson clonality was computed per sample as the square root of Simpson's diversity index over productive rearrangements. TCRdb stores this immuneACCESS table with in-frame sequences only. Part of the clones is absent; in the studies checked, under half of the shortfall reflects unresolved V genes, and no reason is known for the rest. D and trimming were read from the DNA, whereas the V and J calls and clone size are those reported in that table. This sample has 60,000 to 65,000 clones in its table, and 70% to 90% of those were observed once. The ten largest account for roughly 3.2% of the sample.

As to this clone: This clone's antigen is unknown. Base qualities are not at hand, and no much larger clone is one base apart.

Overall results and qualifications from the work: How much clinical and demographic metadata was included differed by source and by participant, and the metadata was provided uncurated.

Whole blood was collected in K2EDTA tubes by collaborating institutions according to the institutions' own protocols. For TCRbeta analysis, collaborator samples were shipped as frozen whole blood, as isolated PBMCs, or as DNA extracted from either sample type. The TCR originated in a man aged 50-59 years with active COVID-19. The sequenced sample was peripheral blood. The V and J segments used are TRBV11-3 and TRBJ2-5; TRBD2 fits 7 bases in the junction. The CDR3 protein is CASSLVGGLQETQYF. The nucleotide sequence is TGTGCCAGCAGCTTAGTGGGGGGGTTACAAGAGACCCAGTACTTC.